This T cell receptor (beta chain) was documented in a study of T cell repertoires in cytomegalovirus infection. Study context: Recently identified HLA-C-restricted and well-studied HLA-B-restricted CMV epitopes were used.

TCRdb passed the reads through MiXCR, listing each CDR3 protein once. Among 900,000 to 950,000 distinct CDR3 sequences, approximately 32% were seen once, and the ten largest hold roughly an eighth. Details on this clonotype: Its antigen remains unknown.

CDR3 size: 17 residues. Between the trimmed V and J ends, which lost 0 bases and 1 base, there was a span of 15 bases. CDR1 is MNHEY, CDR2 SVGAGI, per germline. The receptor was isolated from a human donor in good health (CMV status not recorded). Some clones in this sample may be carry-over from other donors' samples. Material: cultured CD8+ T cells from PBMCs, obtained from culture after CMV antigen stimulation. The J gene is TRBJ1-1, the V gene TRBV6-5; D is uncertain. Written as DNA, the CDR3 is TGTGCCAGCAGTTACTCGATCTTTCCACCGGAGAACACTGAAGCTTTCTTT. This codes for CASSYSIFPPENTEAFF.